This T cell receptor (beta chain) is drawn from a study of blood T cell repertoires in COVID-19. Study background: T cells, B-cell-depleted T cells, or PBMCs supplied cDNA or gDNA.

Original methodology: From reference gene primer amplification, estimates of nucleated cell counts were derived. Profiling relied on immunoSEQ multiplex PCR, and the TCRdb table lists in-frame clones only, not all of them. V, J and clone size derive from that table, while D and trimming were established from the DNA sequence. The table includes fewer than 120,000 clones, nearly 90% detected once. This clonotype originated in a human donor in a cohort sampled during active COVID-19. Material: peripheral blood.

This CDR3 reads CAWRRRATGELFF. The CDR3 coding sequence is TGTGCCTGGAGGAGGAGGGCCACCGGGGAGCTGTTTTTT. The V call is TRBV30, the J call TRBJ2-2; TRBD2 might be the D (6 bases). The CDR3 totals 13 residues. From germline, CDR1 is GTSNPN and CDR2 SVGIG (reference sequence). Trimming took 3 bases from V and 4 from J, leaving 9 bases between them.